The sequence of this T cell receptor (beta chain) was determined in a study of T cell responses to AZD1222 COVID-19 vaccine (dated by TCRdb to about 2021). About the investigation overall: A total of about 240 trial participants underwent TCR sequencing, of whom nearly 210 received two doses of AZD1222 and 26 received two doses of the MenACWY control vaccine. Trial participants were enrolled by age into subgroups of 18-55, 56-69 and 70-plus years, and roughly 150, 30 and 60 TCR-sequenced participants, respectively, were included in these subgroups. On the study overall, not on this receptor specifically: In the small 56-69-year group, the increase in depth fell short of significance, most likely because of low power. Participants were mostly white British, with more females than males. The authors suggested clonal diversity may have been underestimated. Conclusions about previously exposed vaccinees are limited, since just five to seven AZD1222 recipients were seropositive for SARS-CoV-2 at baseline. Because no samples from the day 14 peak response were available, repertoires could be characterized only after the peak T cell response. After two AZD1222 doses, both the breadth and the depth of spike-specific TCRs were significantly higher than at day 0 and than in MenACWY recipients. CD4 TCRs associated with the vaccine covered the entire spike protein, and the dominant responses were in regions 160-218 and 743-854. Reportedly, close to half of the unique spike-specific TCRs recognized epitopes lying outside the regions that are mutated in the B.1.351 and B.1.1.7 variants.

About this clone: Which antigen it targets is not known. The sample holds no much larger clone one base away, and base qualities are not on file.

The time point label here, explained by the study, means: about 28 days (+/-7) after the second vaccine dose. AZD1222 recipients with second doses at about 4 weeks or about 12 weeks were pooled, because spike-specific TCR depth and breadth did not differ between schedules. Vaccinee samples came from UK trials COV001 and COV002, including a single-blind randomized controlled phase 2/3 trial of AZD1222 (ChAdOx1 nCoV-19) in healthy adults. Trial participant PBMC samples were collected at day 0 and day 28 after the second dose for TCRbeta chain sequencing. The cysteine opens and the phenylalanine closes a CDR3 of 13 amino acids. Left in the record is the CDR3 DNA by itself, 39 bases read in frame from the first base. Reading the germline V gene (reference sequence) gives CDR1 LNHDA and CDR2 SQIVND. Trimming takes 6 bases from V and 6 bases from J, and the germline ends sit 12 bases apart. The CDR3 regions of human TCRbeta chains were analyzed by immunosequencing. In the authors' own workflow: TCRs in the repertoires were matched against a reference library of SARS-CoV-2-specific TCRs that had been generated with the MIRA antigen-specificity platform. Breadth meant the fraction of unique TCRs that were SARS-CoV-2-associated, whereas depth meant the fraction of total T cells that were SARS-CoV-2-associated. Each spike-specific TCR was assigned to its reactive spike region and to a CD4 or CD8 class using the MIRA data. Log10-transformed breadth and depth values were compared by one-way ANOVA with Sidak's multiple comparisons tests. The clones in this table, taken by TCRdb from immuneACCESS, are in-frame only. Not every clone is retained; where verified, under half of the shortfall comes from an unresolved V gene, and the cause of the rest is unknown. V, J and clone size were drawn from that table, and D and trimming were deduced from the DNA. The sample yields about 130,000 clones; about 92% were counted once. The leading ten clones occupy less than 3.5% of the sample.

The clonotype was recovered from an adult who received the AZD1222 COVID-19 vaccine. Sequencing used peripheral blood, obtained 28 days after the second AZD1222 dose. The chain is made from TRBV19 and TRBJ2-1, with TRBD2 perhaps the D gene, on 6 matching bases. CDR3 reads: CASSLQGGNEQFF. The nucleotide sequence reads TGTGCCAGTAGCCTTCAGGGAGGCAATGAGCAGTTCTTC.